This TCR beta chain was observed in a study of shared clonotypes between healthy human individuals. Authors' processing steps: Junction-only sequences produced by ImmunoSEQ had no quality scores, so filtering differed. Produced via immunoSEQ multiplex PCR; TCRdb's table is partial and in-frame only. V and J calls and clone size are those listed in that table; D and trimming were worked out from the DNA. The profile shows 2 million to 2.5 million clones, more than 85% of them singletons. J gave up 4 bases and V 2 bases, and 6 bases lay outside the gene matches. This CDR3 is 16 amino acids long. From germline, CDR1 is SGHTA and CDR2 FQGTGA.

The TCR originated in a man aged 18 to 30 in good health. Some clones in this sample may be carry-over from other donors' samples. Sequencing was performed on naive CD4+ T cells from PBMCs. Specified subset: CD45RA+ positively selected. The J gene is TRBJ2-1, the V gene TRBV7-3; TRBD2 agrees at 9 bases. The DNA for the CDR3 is TGTGCCAGCAGCTTACTAGCGGGATCCGATTACAATGAGCAGTTCTTC. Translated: CASSLLAGSDYNEQFF.